Sequencing of this T cell receptor (beta chain) was carried out in a study of blood T cell repertoires in COVID-19. Study at large: The United States, Italy and Spain provided the acute and convalescent COVID-19 samples. The analysed material was cDNA or gDNA that came from T cells, B-cell-depleted T cells, or PBMCs.

Original methodology: Amplification with reference gene primers provided the estimates of nucleated cell counts. The data were produced by immunoSEQ multiplex PCR, yet TCRdb's version contains in-frame clones alone and is incomplete. The V and J calls and clone size come from that table; D and trimming were worked out from the DNA. The sample carries about 30,000 clones, 65% to 70% recorded once. This clone was picked up one time. V trimming: 1 base; J trimming: 3 bases; junction bases outside the gene matches: 4. CDR1 is LNHNV and CDR2 is YYDKDF in the germline V gene (reference sequence). The length of the CDR3 is 16 residues.

Sequencing was carried out using peripheral blood. The rearrangement joins TRBV15 to TRBJ2-5, with 11 bases that match TRBD2. The TCR comes from a human donor in a cohort sampled during active COVID-19. The CDR3 region has the DNA TGTGCCACCAGCAGAGCCGTACTAGCGGGAGAAGAGACCCAGTACTTC. It is translated as CATSRAVLAGEETQYF.